This passage covers 10 T cell receptor beta chains from one sample sequenced in a study of cytomegalovirus exposure and HLA in healthy donors. PCR used 60 Vbeta primers and 13 Jbeta primers. Sequencing used immunoSEQ multiplex PCR; TCRdb keeps in-frame clones, though not all of them. Altogether around 100,000 clones are present, 55% to 65% being singletons, with the ten largest covering 2.2%. Material for sequencing was PBMCs. The receptors shown here come from a woman in her thirties in good health and CMV-seronegative.

V and J are TRBV6-1 and TRBJ2-1; 8 bases are a match to TRBD2. The V and J ends lost 7 bases and 5 bases, in that order; junction bases with no gene match: 10. Germline V lookup: CDR1 MNHNS, CDR2 SASEGT. This CDR3 contains 15 residues. CDR3: CASMMLAGSDNEQFF. DNA of the CDR3: TGTGCCAGCATGATGTTAGCGGGATCAGACAATGAGCAGTTCTTC.

This clone was counted between two and nine times. The rearrangement links TRBV5-6 to TRBJ1-2; D may be TRBD1 (5 bases). The germline gives CDR1 SGHDT, CDR2 YYEEEE. CDR3 size: 13 residues. The V and J ends lost 4 bases and 4 bases respectively, with 11 bases between them. CDR3 loop: CASSPRVSYGYTF. CDR3 coding DNA: TGTGCCAGCAGCCCCAGGGTTAGCTATGGCTACACCTTC. Looking up the rest from reference TRBV5-6 and TRBJ1-2 gives the full variable domain: DAGVTQSPTHLIKTRGQQVTLRCSPKSGHDTVSWYQQALGQGPQFIFQYYEEEERQRGNFPDRFSGHQFPNYSSELNVNALLLGDSALYLCASSPRVSYGYTFGSGTRLTVV.

The chain has TRBV9 and TRBJ2-7; 11 positions agree with TRBD2. The CDR3 is made up of 16 amino acids. Trimming at V came to 3 bases and at J to 0 bases, leaving 5 bases not matched to a gene. CDR1 and CDR2 (germline): SGDLS, YYNGEE. DNA of the CDR3: TGTGCCAGCAGCGGACTAGCGGGAACCCCCTCCTACGAGCAGTACTTC. This gives the protein CASSGLAGTPSYEQYF.

This sequence joins TRBV7-2 and TRBJ2-7, with 8 bases matching TRBD2. CDR1 is SGHTA and CDR2 is FQGNSA in the germline V gene. V shed 5 bases, J shed 0 bases, and the junction held 9 bases outside the gene matches. This CDR3 comprises 16 residues. The CDR3 region has the DNA TGTGCCAGCAGCCACCCGGCGGGAGGCGTCTCCTACGAGCAGTACTTC. The encoded protein is CASSHPAGGVSYEQYF.

This chain joins TRBV10-3 and TRBJ2-7; 11 bases line up with TRBD2. The CDR3 totals 15 residues. Germline V lookup: CDR1 ENHRY, CDR2 SYGVKD. Trimming at V came to 4 bases and at J to 6 bases, leaving 8 bases not matched to a gene. CDR3 sequence: CAISATSGSFSEQYF. The CDR3 DNA is TGTGCCATCAGTGCAACTAGCGGGAGTTTTTCCGAGCAGTACTTC.

The chain recombines TRBV10-3 with TRBJ2-6; D may be TRBD2 (5 bases). Germline CDR1 and CDR2: ENHRY and SYGVKD. The V end lost 6 bases, the J end lost 1 base, and 19 bases lay between the germline ends. The CDR3 runs 18 residues. The CDR3 protein is CAISDFERVPSGANVLTF. The CDR3 DNA sequence: TGTGCCATCAGCGACTTTGAGAGGGTTCCTTCTGGGGCCAACGTCCTGACTTTC.

This chain uses TRBV20-1 with TRBJ2-1; TRBD1 matches 7 bases. CDR1 and CDR2 from the germline V gene are DFQATT and SNEGSKA (reference sequence). The CDR3 is 11 amino acids. CDR3 loop: CSETGDNEQFF. The DNA of the CDR3 is TGCTCGGAAACAGGGGACAATGAGCAGTTCTTC.

The CDR3 DNA is TGTGCCAGCAGTTACTGGACAGGGGTAGAGGAGCAGTACTTC. Its translation is CASSYWTGVEEQYF. The V gene is TRBV25-1, the J gene TRBJ2-7; 9 nucleotides align to TRBD1. V shed 5 bases, J shed 7 bases, and the junction held 9 bases outside the gene matches. Germline-derived CDR1 and CDR2 are MGHDK and SYGVNS. The CDR3 runs to 14 residues.

The sample holds a few counts of this clone. The gene calls are TRBV2 and TRBJ1-5; 7 bases align to TRBD1. Germline values: CDR1 SNHLY, CDR2 FYNNEI. J gave up 9 bases and V 7 bases, and 12 bases lay outside the gene matches. The CDR3 sequence is 14 residues long. This chain's CDR3 is CASNTGQVLGPQHF. The CDR3 DNA follows: TGTGCCAGCAATACCGGACAGGTACTAGGGCCCCAGCATTTT.

J is TRBJ2-7 and V is TRBV9; 9 bases are shared with TRBD2. Losses at the gene ends were 0 bases for V and 1 base for J; bases not matched to a gene: 11. Germline V gives CDR1 SGDLS, CDR2 YYNGEE. This CDR3 spans 18 amino acids. The CDR3 region is CASSVVKSGRLSSYEQYF. CDR3 nucleotide sequence: TGTGCCAGCAGCGTAGTTAAAAGCGGGAGGCTCTCTTCCTACGAGCAGTACTTC.